This TCR beta chain was identified in a study of blood T cell repertoires in COVID-19 (dated by TCRdb to 2018 to 2021). For the study in its entirety: Samples from collaborators originated in the United States, Italy and Spain and spanned both the acute and convalescent phases of COVID-19. The dataset comprised deeply sampled blood TCRbeta repertoires from subjects exposed to, actively infected with, or recovered from COVID-19. Nearly every sample came with metadata listing a de-identified subject ID, COVID-19 status, age in years and sex. The prospective study material was composed of cDNA or gDNA derived from T cells, B-cell-depleted T cells, or PBMCs. Where HLA class I and class II types were available, the types were taken from metadata supplied by the sample provider, not from assay-based typing. The repertoires were released in a freely available public database meant as a resource for research on the immune response to SARS-CoV-2. Samples came from the ongoing ImmuneRACE study (first 160 participants) plus 1,254 subjects from 6 global collaborators. Study-wide conclusions, independent of this receptor: Clinical and demographic metadata were provided uncurated, with the amount varying by source and participant.

One collaborating source in Seattle enrolled patients while the patients were actively infected and followed the patients over time throughout the course of disease. Collaborating institutions collected whole blood in K2EDTA tubes following their own protocols. Collaborator samples were shipped for TCRbeta analysis as frozen whole blood, isolated PBMCs, or DNA extracted from either sample type. As encoded in the germline V gene, CDR1 is MNHEY while CDR2 is SVGAGI. The germline V end is reduced by 5 bases and the J end by 4 bases; junction bases left unmatched: 6. The CDR3 numbers 15 residues from cysteine through phenylalanine. This entry keeps only the CDR3 DNA: 45 bases, framed from base 1. TCRbeta CDR3 regions were amplified from genomic DNA by means of the immunoSEQ Assay, a bias-controlled multiplex PCR. In the authors' own workflow: The number of nucleated cells in each sample was estimated by amplification of reference gene primers within the assay. To quantify the absolute abundance of each unique TCRbeta CDR3 rearrangement, sequence reads were collapsed and filtered. Productive Simpson clonality was computed per sample as the square root of Simpson's diversity index over productive rearrangements. Entries here come from immuneACCESS through TCRdb and include only in-frame sequences with V and J called. Some clones fail to appear in such tables; in the studies checked, an unresolved V gene covers under half of the shortfall, and the cause of the remainder is unknown. V, J and clone size derive from that table, while D and trimming were established from the DNA sequence. The sample includes just over 350,000 clones, with 70% to 90% observed a single time. The leading ten clones occupy around 7.5% of the sample.

This clone has only one observation. There is no known antigen for this receptor. No qualities accompany the bases; no much larger clone lies one base away. The sample consisted of peripheral blood. The sequence was collected from a woman aged 55-70 years with COVID-19, enrolled during active disease. The rearrangement joined TRBV6-5 to TRBJ2-4; 9 bases in the middle match TRBD2. The DNA reads TGTGCCAGCAGTACCTGGGCGGGGGGGAAAAACATTCAGTACTTC. It codes for CASSTWAGGKNIQYF.